These 24 T cell receptor beta chains were sequenced from one sample in a study of T cells after yellow fever vaccination. TCRdb redid the calling of the 5' RACE reads with MiXCR, one entry per CDR3 protein. The sample gives a few hundred thousand distinct CDR3 sequences, under 7.5% of which show up once; 15% is in the top ten. Sample: PBMCs, taken 5 days after the yellow fever booster vaccination. The source of these receptors is a man aged 30 to 39 who received the YFV17D yellow fever vaccine.

This clonotype came up many times. The CDR3 DNA reads as TGCAGTGCAAGCCGTCCCTTAGCGGGAGTAAATCTCGCAGATACGCAGTATTTT. Translation gives CSASRPLAGVNLADTQYF. This chain joins TRBV20-1 and TRBJ2-3, with 9 bases that match TRBD2. This CDR3 contains 18 residues. CDR1 and CDR2 from the germline V gene are DFQATT and SNEGSKA (reference sequence). Trimming at V came to 6 bases and at J to 4 bases, leaving 20 bases not matched to a gene.

This clonotype was detected only a few times. The chain carries TRBV28 and TRBJ1-5; a possible D gene is TRBD1 (6 bases). Trimming took off 5 bases at V and 3 bases at J, with 11 bases between the two ends. The CDR3 runs 14 residues. Germline V lookup: CDR1 MDHEN, CDR2 SYDVKM. The CDR3 loop is CASSATGTNQPQHF. The CDR3 DNA reads as TGTGCCAGCAGTGCCACAGGGACCAATCAGCCCCAGCATTTT.

This clonotype has a count of ten or more. The CDR3 nucleotides are TGTGCCAGCAGTTTTAGTACTGGACTAGCCAGTGAGCAGTACTTC. Encoded protein: CASSFSTGLASEQYF. The gene calls are TRBV7-2 and TRBJ2-7, with 8 bases that match TRBD2. V lost 6 bases and J lost 7; bases outside the gene matches: 14. This CDR3 comprises 15 residues. Per germline, CDR1 SGHTA and CDR2 FQGNSA. The entire variable domain, with the rest obtained from reference TRBV7-2 and TRBJ2-7, is as follows: GAGVSQSPSNKVTEKGKDVELRCDPISGHTALYWYRQSLGQGLEFLIYFQGNSAPDKSGLPSDRFSAERTGGSVSTLTIQRTQQEDSAVYLCASSFSTGLASEQYFGPGTRLTVT.

Ten or more counts support this clonotype. The rearrangement links TRBV28 to TRBJ2-1; D call uncertain. This CDR3 comprises 11 residues. Trimming cost V 9 bases and J 7 bases, with 10 bases left between them. Germline V gene sequence: CDR1 MDHEN, CDR2 SYDVKM. CDR3 sequence reads: CASRSMNEQFF. CDR3 nucleotide sequence: TGTGCCAGTCGTAGCATGAATGAGCAGTTCTTC.

This clonotype was observed a handful of times. The chain is built from TRBV3-1 and TRBJ2-3, with a possible D match to TRBD2 (6 bases). The germline gives CDR1 LGHDT, CDR2 YNNKEL (reference sequence). The V and J ends lost 2 bases and 8 bases respectively, with 17 bases between them. The CDR3 runs 15 residues. CDR3 sequence (DNA): TGTGCCAGCAGCCAACCCCGGGACCGGCGGGGTACGCAGTATTTT. Amino acid sequence: CASSQPRDRRGTQYF.

This clonotype was counted many times. The rearrangement joins TRBV9 to TRBJ2-3; 9 nucleotides agree with TRBD2. Trimming took 0 bases from V and 4 from J; bases not matched to a gene: 6. The length of the CDR3 is 16 residues. CDR1 and CDR2 from the germline V gene are SGDLS and YYNGEE. The CDR3 coding sequence is TGTGCCAGCAGCGTAGGGGTAGCGGGAGTTGCAGATACGCAGTATTTT. Residues: CASSVGVAGVADTQYF. Full variable domain (outside the CDR3, taken from reference TRBV9 and TRBJ2-3): DSGVTQTPKHLITATGQRVTLRCSPRSGDLSVYWYQQSLDQGLQFLIQYYNGEERAKGNILERFSAQQFPDLHSELNLSSLELGDSALYFCASSVGVAGVADTQYFGPGTRLTVL.

This clonotype appeared a few times. The chain employs TRBV20-1 and TRBJ2-1, with D maybe TRBD1 (8 bases). In germline, CDR1 is DFQATT, CDR2 SNEGSKA (reference sequence). This CDR3 contains 16 residues. The V end lost 2 bases, the J end lost 7 bases, and 21 bases lay between the germline ends. The CDR3 DNA reads TGCAGTGCTAGAATCGCAAGGACAGGGAGGGGTAATGAGCAGTTCTTC. This translates into CSARIARTGRGNEQFF.

This clonotype was seen repeatedly, ten times or more. V usage is TRBV3-1 and J usage is TRBJ2-4; tentative D call: TRBD2 (5 bases). Germline CDR1 reads LGHDT; CDR2 reads YNNKEL (reference sequence). V lost 2 bases to trimming and J lost 5 bases, with 13 bases between them. The CDR3 consists of 15 residues. In DNA, the CDR3 is TGTGCCAGCAGCCAATCTAGCCGGGGTCAAAACATTCAGTACTTC. It translates to CASSQSSRGQNIQYF. Based on the CDR3 plus reference TRBV3-1 and TRBJ2-4, the full variable domain is DTAVSQTPKYLVTQMGNDKSIKCEQNLGHDTMYWYKQDSKKFLKIMFSYNNKELIINETVPNRFSPKSPDKAHLNLHINSLELGDSAVYFCASSQSSRGQNIQYFGAGTRLSVL.

There are a few counts of this clonotype. This sequence joins TRBV5-1 and TRBJ2-3; 15 positions agree with TRBD2. Germline loops: CDR1 SGHRS, CDR2 YFSETQ. This CDR3 contains 19 residues. V gave up 3 bases and J gave up 0 bases; unmatched junction bases: 8. CDR3: CASSSRGLAGGRSTDTQYF. The CDR3 region has the DNA TGCGCCAGCAGCTCGAGGGGACTAGCGGGAGGCCGTAGCACAGATACGCAGTATTTT.

This chain connects TRBV7-2 to TRBJ2-5; 10 positions agree with TRBD1. This CDR3 is built from 14 residues. Losses at the gene ends were 5 bases for V and 7 bases for J; bases not matched to a gene: 7. Germline CDR1 SGHTA, CDR2 FQGNSA. The CDR3 loop is CASSIGTGARTQYF. The CDR3 DNA reads TGTGCCAGCAGCATAGGGACAGGGGCGCGGACCCAGTACTTC.

V usage is TRBV19 and J usage is TRBJ2-7, with a weak D call TRBD2 (6 bases). Between the trimmed V and J ends, which lost 10 bases and 6 bases, there was a span of 19 bases. CDR1 is LNHDA and CDR2 is SQIVND in the germline V gene (reference sequence). The CDR3 has 13 residues. CDR3 protein: CATRRAGSSEQYF. The CDR3 nucleotides are TGTGCCACCAGACGAGCCGGGAGTTCCGAGCAGTACTTC.

This clonotype was detected only a few times. V is TRBV7-2 and J is TRBJ2-5; TRBD1 might be the D (6 bases). Germline V gene lookup returns CDR1 SGHTA and CDR2 FQGNSA. The V end lost 5 bases, the J end lost 2 bases, and 12 bases lay between the germline ends. This CDR3 is built from 14 residues. The CDR3 DNA sequence: TGTGCCAGCAGCATCGACAGGAATCAAGAGACCCAGTACTTC. Protein sequence: CASSIDRNQETQYF.

This clonotype was seen a handful of times. V and J are TRBV30 and TRBJ2-3; possible D gene TRBD1, 5 bases. V dropped 3 bases and J dropped 2 bases, with 12 bases sitting between them. The CDR3 covers 14 residues. The germline gives CDR1 GTSNPN, CDR2 SVGIG (reference sequence). The CDR3, as DNA: TGTGCCTGGAGGGGTCCAGGGAACACAGATACGCAGTATTTT. Protein: CAWRGPGNTDTQYF.

The genes are TRBV29-1 and TRBJ2-7; 10 nucleotides line up with TRBD2. From germline, CDR1 is SQVTM and CDR2 ANQGSEA. This CDR3 is built from 14 residues. V gave up 7 bases and J gave up 2 bases; unmatched junction bases: 8. The CDR3 DNA is TGCAGCGCCGTACTAGCGGGAACGCCCTACGAGCAGTACTTC. Its translation: CSAVLAGTPYEQYF.

This clonotype was seen only a few times. V is TRBV20-1 and J is TRBJ1-2, with D hard to call. V was cut by 4 bases and J by 3 bases, with 6 bases left in between. The CDR3 is 11 amino acids. Germline CDR1 is DFQATT and CDR2 is SNEGSKA (reference sequence). DNA of the CDR3: TGCAGTGCTACAGGAGACTATGGCTACACCTTC. Its protein product is CSATGDYGYTF.

This clonotype was counted only a few times. The rearrangement links TRBV29-1 to TRBJ2-1, with 11 bases fitting TRBD2. Germline V gene lookup returns CDR1 SQVTM and CDR2 ANQGSEA. CDR3 length: 14 amino acids. J gave up 7 bases and V 7 bases, and 9 bases lay outside the gene matches. The CDR3 loop reads CSALAGGPGNEQFF. The DNA for the CDR3 is TGCAGCGCTTTAGCGGGAGGGCCTGGGAATGAGCAGTTCTTC.

In this sample, this clonotype turned up a few times. The chain is built from TRBV27 and TRBJ2-1; TRBD2 matches 15 bases. V lost 3 bases, J lost 3 bases, and 6 bases stayed unmatched. CDR1 MNHEY and CDR2 SMNVEV come from the germline V gene (reference sequence). This CDR3 is built from 18 residues. The CDR3 DNA reads as TGTGCCAGCAGTTTGTTGGGACTAGCGGGAGGAAACTACAATGAGCAGTTCTTC. Its translation is CASSLLGLAGGNYNEQFF.

In this sample, this clonotype turned up a few times. CDR3 DNA: TGTGCCAGCAGCTTATACGGGACAGGGAGAAACACAGATACGCAGTATTTT. It encodes CASSLYGTGRNTDTQYF. The chain employs TRBV7-9 and TRBJ2-3; 9 nucleotides match TRBD1. CDR3 length: 17 residues. Trimming at V came to 2 bases and at J to 2 bases, leaving 8 bases not matched to a gene. CDR1 SEHNR and CDR2 FQNEAQ come from the germline V gene (reference sequence).

This CDR3 is CASSPTGISSYNEQFF. CDR3 bases: TGTGCCAGCAGTCCGACAGGGATAAGCTCCTACAATGAGCAGTTCTTC. V gene TRBV28 combines with J gene TRBJ2-1; 7 nucleotides agree with TRBD1. Losses at the gene ends were 5 bases for V and 0 bases for J; bases not matched to a gene: 7. Per the germline V gene, CDR1 is MDHEN and CDR2 is SYDVKM. This CDR3 comprises 16 residues.

This clonotype has more than one count but fewer than ten. V gene TRBV5-1 combines with J gene TRBJ1-1; D is uncertain. V was trimmed by 4 bases and J by 1 base, leaving 8 bases between them. The V gene's germline CDR1 is SGHRS and CDR2 YFSETQ. This CDR3 is built from 13 residues. Here the CDR3 reads CASSDATNTEAFF. The CDR3 bases are TGCGCCAGCAGCGACGCGACGAACACTGAAGCTTTCTTT.

The chain combines TRBV19 with TRBJ1-5, with D hard to call. The CDR3 spans 14 residues. V dropped 4 bases and J dropped 7 bases, with 14 bases sitting between them. Germline V gives CDR1 LNHDA, CDR2 SQIVND (reference sequence). This chain's CDR3 is CASSKDEGRQPQHF. The CDR3 nucleotides read TGTGCCAGTAGTAAAGACGAAGGTAGGCAGCCCCAGCATTTT.

This chain links TRBV7-2 with TRBJ2-7, with D possibly being TRBD2 (7 bases). The CDR3 loop spans 16 amino acids. V lost 2 bases and J lost 3, with 17 bases in between. Germline V gives CDR1 SGHTA, CDR2 FQGNSA. This chain's CDR3 is CASSLKGGGAIYEQYF. The DNA of the CDR3 is TGTGCCAGCAGCTTAAAGGGGGGGGGCGCCATCTACGAGCAGTACTTC.

In its sample, this clonotype was seen many times. This chain links TRBV7-2 with TRBJ2-2; 11 positions match TRBD1. The CDR3 contains 15 residues. The germline V gene has CDR1 SGHTA and CDR2 FQGNSA. With V trimmed by 5 bases and J by 5 bases, 4 bases remained unmatched. The CDR3 loop reads CASSGQGAGTGELFF. CDR3 DNA: TGTGCCAGCAGCGGACAGGGGGCAGGTACCGGGGAGCTGTTTTTT.

This clonotype was picked up a small number of times. This chain joins TRBV7-6 and TRBJ2-2, with 7 bases matching TRBD2. The CDR3 is 15 amino acids. CDR1 and CDR2 from the germline V gene are SGHVS and FNYEAQ. V shed 0 bases, J shed 3 bases, and the junction held 1 base outside the gene matches. The CDR3 nucleotides read TGTGCCAGCAGCTTAGCGGGGGGGTACACCGGGGAGCTGTTTTTT. As protein: CASSLAGGYTGELFF.